What follows is one T cell receptor (beta chain) and its context. Its antigen is still unknown. J lost 9 bases, V lost 3 bases, and 10 bases had no gene match. This CDR3 comprises 16 residues. CDR1 and CDR2 from the germline V gene are KGHSH and LQKENI. The data stem from a study of cytomegalovirus exposure and HLA in healthy donors. Broader study findings: A later analysis found common viral pathogens apparently linked to several of the most significant clusters. Earlier analysis yielded a pattern in which most TCR beta V segments were productive about 90% or about 30% of the time. V segments that were indistinguishable, TRBV6-2 and TRBV6-3 among them, were omitted from analysis.

The PCR had 60 Vbeta and 13 Jbeta primers. The repertoire was sequenced with immunoSEQ multiplex PCR; TCRdb's copy has only in-frame clones and lacks some. This sample yields 50,000 to 70,000 clones, of which approximately 80% are seen a single time; 2% to 3% belongs to the top ten. Those who donated were healthy bone marrow donors. The rearrangement uses TRBV18 and TRBJ1-6; 8 positions agree with TRBD1. This TCR came from a female donor in good health and CMV-seronegative. Sequencing was done on a sample of PBMCs. The CDR3: CASSPGSGQGGSPLHF. CDR3 bases: TGTGCCAGCTCACCCGGGTCCGGACAGGGCGGTTCACCCCTCCACTTT.